This T cell receptor (beta chain) emerged from a study of cytomegalovirus exposure and HLA in healthy donors. This PCR relied on a set of 60 Vbeta primers and 13 Jbeta primers. Sequencing used immunoSEQ multiplex PCR; TCRdb keeps in-frame clones, though not all of them. The sample holds approximately 210,000 clones. The ends lost 11 bases at V and 5 bases at J; junction bases unmatched: 12. The CDR3 is 14 residues long. Germline V gene sequence: CDR1 LNHDA, CDR2 SQIVND (reference sequence). The V call is TRBV19, the J call TRBJ1-5, with 7 bases matching TRBD1. The source material was PBMCs. This receptor was obtained from a woman in her twenties or thirties in good health and CMV-seropositive. The CDR3 DNA sequence: TGTGCCGCCTCTCGACAGGGATCGCATCAGCCCCAGCATTTT. Amino acid sequence: CAASRQGSHQPQHF.